Listed here are 13 T cell receptor beta chains from one sample, sequenced in a study of shared clonotypes between healthy human individuals. Only in-frame clones appear in the TCRdb table, and some are missing; sequencing was by immunoSEQ multiplex PCR. The sample holds about 2 million clones, 85% to 95% seen once. Terminally differentiated effector memory CD45RA+ cells were excluded by CCR7 positive selection of CD45RO-negative cells. Sequenced input: naive CD8+ T cells sorted from blood. These receptors all come from a man between 18 and 35 years old in good health.

Note on this clone: Other DNA sequences in the sample encode the same CDR3. The genes are TRBV6-5 and TRBJ1-3; D gene uncertain. The CDR3 spans 14 residues. V lost 2 bases and J 0 bases, leaving 5 bases between the germline ends. Germline V gene lookup returns CDR1 MNHEY and CDR2 SVGAGI. The CDR3 DNA sequence: TGTGCCAGCAGTTACGAGAGCTCTGGAAACACCATATATTTT. This codes for CASSYESSGNTIYF.

The rearrangement joins TRBV4-3 to TRBJ2-3; D not certain. The CDR3 has 16 amino acids. V was cut by 0 bases and J by 0 bases, with 10 bases left in between. The V gene's germline CDR1 is LGHNA and CDR2 YSLEER. The CDR3 DNA follows: TGCGCCAGCAGCCAAGAATTTGGGGATAGCACAGATACGCAGTATTTT. Translated, it gives CASSQEFGDSTDTQYF.

J is TRBJ2-5 and V is TRBV2; 11 bases agree with TRBD1. With 6 bases clipped from V and 4 bases from J, the junction kept 7 bases outside the gene matches. CDR1 is SNHLY, CDR2 FYNNEI, per germline. The CDR3 loop spans 15 amino acids. Written as DNA, the CDR3 is TGTGCCAGCAGCGAGGGACAGGGGGGCGGAGAGACCCAGTACTTC. This encodes CASSEGQGGGETQYF.

The chain couples TRBV4-2 to TRBJ2-5; 7 bases fit TRBD1. The CDR3 contains 14 residues. V lost 4 bases and J lost 3; bases outside the gene matches: 5. Germline lookup yields CDR1 LGHNA and CDR2 YNFKEQ. Here the CDR3 DNA reads TGTGCCAGCAGCCTCCAGGGGGAAGAAGAGACCCAGTACTTC. Residues: CASSLQGEEETQYF.

Of note for this clone: Other DNA sequences in the sample encode the same CDR3. The chain links TRBV30 to TRBJ1-3, with D unresolved. The CDR3 extends over 14 amino acids. Germline lookup yields CDR1 GTSNPN and CDR2 SVGIG (reference sequence). Trimming took 0 bases from V and 0 from J, leaving 6 bases between them. The CDR3 loop reads CAWSVESSGNTIYF. The CDR3 DNA reads as TGTGCCTGGAGTGTAGAGTCCTCTGGAAACACCATATATTTT.

This chain links TRBV19 with TRBJ1-5; no firm D call. CDR1 and CDR2 (germline): LNHDA, SQIVND (reference sequence). V was cut by 5 bases and J by 0 bases, with 11 bases left in between. This CDR3 is 15 amino acids long. In DNA form, the CDR3 reads TGTGCCAGTAGTCTATACGAATATAGCAATCAGCCCCAGCATTTT. It encodes CASSLYEYSNQPQHF. The variable domain in full, completed from reference TRBV19 and TRBJ1-5, reads DGGITQSPKYLFRKEGQNVTLSCEQNLNHDAMYWYRQDPGQGLRLIYYSQIVNDFQKGDIAEGYSVSREKKESFPLTVTSAQKNPTAFYLCASSLYEYSNQPQHFGDGTRLSIL.

Details on this clone: This sample includes further DNA sequences coding for the same CDR3. The V gene is TRBV29-1, the J gene TRBJ1-4; D ambiguous. The V end lost 4 bases, the J end lost 5 bases, and 2 bases lay between the germline ends. Germline V gives CDR1 SQVTM, CDR2 ANQGSEA. The CDR3 has 10 amino acids. This CDR3 reads CSVGNEKLFF. The DNA of the CDR3 is TGCAGCGTTGGGAATGAAAAACTGTTTTTT. The full variable domain, its missing parts supplied by reference TRBV29-1 and TRBJ1-4, is SAVISQKPSRDICQRGTSLTIQCQVDSQVTMMFWYRQQPGQSLTLIATANQGSEATYESGFVIDKFPISRPNLTFSTLTVSNMSPEDSSIYLCSVGNEKLFFGSGTQLSVL.

The genes are TRBV5-1 and TRBJ2-5; D possibly corresponds to TRBD2 (5 bases). In germline, CDR1 is SGHRS, CDR2 YFSETQ. The V end lost 3 bases, the J end lost 1 base, and 13 bases lay between the germline ends. The CDR3 is made up of 15 amino acids. CDR3 sequence (DNA): TGCGCCAGCAGCTCTACACTAGAATTCCAAGAGACCCAGTACTTC. Translation gives CASSSTLEFQETQYF.

This chain joins TRBV5-3 and TRBJ2-5; D remains unclear. TRBV5-3 is recorded as an ORF, its role being uncertain. The CDR3 runs to 18 residues. The V gene lost 0 bases and the J gene lost 4 bases, with 22 bases spanning the gap. As DNA, the CDR3 is TGTGCCAGAAGCTTGGGGGCTATTATCCGGTGTTCTCCAGAGACCCAGTACTTC. As protein: CARSLGAIIRCSPETQYF.

V gene TRBV29-1 combines with J gene TRBJ1-1, with unresolved D. The CDR3 is 12 amino acids. Germline CDR1 is SQVTM and CDR2 is ANQGSEA. Trimming stripped 4 bases from V and 4 bases from J, with 10 bases between. Written as DNA, the CDR3 is TGCAGCGTTGTGGCTCGCAGCACTGAAGCTTTCTTT. Encoded protein: CSVVARSTEAFF.

On this clone: Different DNA sequences within this sample yield the same CDR3. V usage is TRBV27 and J usage is TRBJ1-5, with D tentatively TRBD1 (6 bases). V was shortened by 2 bases and J by 6 bases, with 11 bases between the two germline ends. CDR1 is MNHEY, CDR2 SMNVEV, per germline (reference sequence). The CDR3 runs to 14 residues. The CDR3 sequence: CASSLARGSQPQHF. Here the CDR3 DNA reads TGTGCCAGCAGTTTAGCCAGGGGCAGTCAGCCCCAGCATTTT.

The gene calls are TRBV27 and TRBJ2-1; tentatively, D is TRBD2 (5 bases). The CDR3 consists of 15 residues. V lost 2 bases to trimming and J lost 6 bases, with 14 bases between them. From germline, CDR1 is MNHEY and CDR2 SMNVEV (reference sequence). As DNA, the CDR3 is TGTGCCAGCAGTTTAAATCCCCTAGCTGCCAATGAGCAGTTCTTC. Encoded protein: CASSLNPLAANEQFF.

The chain couples TRBV6-5 to TRBJ2-7; a weak D match, TRBD1 (5 bases). Germline values: CDR1 MNHEY, CDR2 SVGAGI. The CDR3 runs 13 residues. V was shortened by 6 bases and J by 2 bases, with 11 bases between the two germline ends. CDR3 sequence (DNA): TGTGCCAGCAGCGACAGAACCGCCTACGAGCAGTACTTC. It yields the protein CASSDRTAYEQYF.